This is a list of T cell receptor beta chains from one sample in a study of blood T cells in healthy people across ages. Using its own MiXCR run on the 5' RACE reads, TCRdb lists one record per CDR3 protein. The sample comprises roughly 1.5 million distinct CDR3 sequences, approximately 42% of which are singletons, and approximately 4% rests with the top ten. The sequenced sample consisted of blood. Receptors originate from a woman between 18 and 29 years old in good health. Both conserved end residues are trimmed from each CDR3. The D gene is left open where the match is weak.

D gene	V gene	J gene	CDR3 protein
TRBD1	TRBV20-1	TRBJ1-2	SARWPGQGFGYT
TRBD1	TRBV12-3/TRBV12-4	TRBJ2-7	ASSRGTGLSTYEQY
.	TRBV4-1	TRBJ2-7	ASSQDQTAAYEQY
.	TRBV6-6	TRBJ2-1	ASSRRDLEF
.	TRBV10-3	TRBJ1-1	AISSDRDNAEAF
TRBD2	TRBV9	TRBJ2-3	ASSAGTIEYTDTQY
TRBD2	TRBV9	TRBJ2-3	ASTGGELSSSTDTQY
.	TRBV5-1	TRBJ2-5	ASKFNSQETQY
TRBD2	TRBV27	TRBJ2-1	ASRWTSGRYEQF
TRBD1	TRBV15	TRBJ2-1	ATSRDHTGGKFNEQF
TRBD2	TRBV7-9	TRBJ2-5	ASSGLAGDYNEQY
.	TRBV9	TRBJ2-1	ASSLGGESYHEQF
TRBD1	TRBV4-3	TRBJ2-5	ASSQETGWETQY
.	TRBV4-1	TRBJ1-2	ASSQERLGFNGYT
TRBD1	TRBV20-1	TRBJ2-1	SGQDRGYNEQF